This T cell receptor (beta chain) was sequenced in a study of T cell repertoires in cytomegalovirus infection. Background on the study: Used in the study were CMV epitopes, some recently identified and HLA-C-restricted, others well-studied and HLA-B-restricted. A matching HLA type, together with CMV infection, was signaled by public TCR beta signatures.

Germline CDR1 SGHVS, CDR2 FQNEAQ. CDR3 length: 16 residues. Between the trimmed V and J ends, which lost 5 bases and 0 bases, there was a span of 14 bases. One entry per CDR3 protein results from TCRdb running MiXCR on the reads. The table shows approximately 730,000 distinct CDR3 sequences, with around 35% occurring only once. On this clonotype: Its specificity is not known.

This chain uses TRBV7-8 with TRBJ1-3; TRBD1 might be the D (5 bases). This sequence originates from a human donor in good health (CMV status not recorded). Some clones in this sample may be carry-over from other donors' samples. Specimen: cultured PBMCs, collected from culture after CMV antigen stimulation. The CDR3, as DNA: TGTGCCAGCAGCCCTAGGGACGGGAGCTCTGGAAACACCATATATTTT. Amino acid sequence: CASSPRDGSSGNTIYF.